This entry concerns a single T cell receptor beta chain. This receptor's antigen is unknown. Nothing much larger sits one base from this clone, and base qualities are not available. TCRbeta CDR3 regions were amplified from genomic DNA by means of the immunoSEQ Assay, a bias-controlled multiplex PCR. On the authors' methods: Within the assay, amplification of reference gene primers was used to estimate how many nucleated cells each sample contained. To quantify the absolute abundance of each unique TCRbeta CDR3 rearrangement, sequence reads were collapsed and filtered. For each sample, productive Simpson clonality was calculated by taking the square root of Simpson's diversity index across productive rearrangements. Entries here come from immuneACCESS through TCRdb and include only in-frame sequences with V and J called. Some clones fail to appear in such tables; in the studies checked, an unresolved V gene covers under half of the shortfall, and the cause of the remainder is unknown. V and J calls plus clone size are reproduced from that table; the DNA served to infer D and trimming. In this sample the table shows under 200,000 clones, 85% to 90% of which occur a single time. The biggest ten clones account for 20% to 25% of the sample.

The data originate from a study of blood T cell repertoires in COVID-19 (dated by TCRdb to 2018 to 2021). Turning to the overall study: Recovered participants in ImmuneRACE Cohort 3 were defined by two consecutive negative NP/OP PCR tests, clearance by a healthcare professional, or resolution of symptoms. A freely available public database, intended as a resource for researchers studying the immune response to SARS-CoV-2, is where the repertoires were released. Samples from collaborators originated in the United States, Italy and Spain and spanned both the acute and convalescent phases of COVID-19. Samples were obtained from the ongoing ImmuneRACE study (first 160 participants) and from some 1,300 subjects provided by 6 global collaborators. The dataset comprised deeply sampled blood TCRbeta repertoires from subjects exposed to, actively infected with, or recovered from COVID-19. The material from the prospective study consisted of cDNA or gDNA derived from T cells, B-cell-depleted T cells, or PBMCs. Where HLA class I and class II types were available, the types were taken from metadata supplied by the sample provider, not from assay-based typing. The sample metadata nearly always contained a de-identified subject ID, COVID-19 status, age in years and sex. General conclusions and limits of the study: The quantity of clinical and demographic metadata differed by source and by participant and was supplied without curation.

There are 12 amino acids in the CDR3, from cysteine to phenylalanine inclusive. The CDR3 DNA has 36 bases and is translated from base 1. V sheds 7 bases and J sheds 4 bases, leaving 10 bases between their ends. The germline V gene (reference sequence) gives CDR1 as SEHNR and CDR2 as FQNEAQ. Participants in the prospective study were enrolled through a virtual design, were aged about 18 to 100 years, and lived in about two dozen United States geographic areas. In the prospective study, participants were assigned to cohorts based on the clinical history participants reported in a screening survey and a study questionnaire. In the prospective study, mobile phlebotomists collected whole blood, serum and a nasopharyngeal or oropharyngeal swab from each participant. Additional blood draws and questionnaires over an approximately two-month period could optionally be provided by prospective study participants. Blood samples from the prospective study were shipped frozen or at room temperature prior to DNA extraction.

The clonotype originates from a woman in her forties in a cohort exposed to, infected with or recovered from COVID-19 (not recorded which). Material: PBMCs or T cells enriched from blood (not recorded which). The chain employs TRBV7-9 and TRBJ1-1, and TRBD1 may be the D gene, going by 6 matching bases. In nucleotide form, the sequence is TGTGCCAGCAAAGGGGGTGGCACTGAAGCTTTCTTT. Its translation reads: CASKGGGTEAFF. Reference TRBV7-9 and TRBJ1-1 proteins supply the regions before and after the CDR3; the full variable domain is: DTGVSQNPRHKITKRGQNVTFRCDPISEHNRLYWYRQTLGQGPEFLTYFQNEAQLEKSRLLSDRFSAERPKGSFSTLEIQRTEQGDSAMYLCASKGGGTEAFFGQGTRLTVV.